The entry that follows covers one T cell receptor (beta chain) sequence. The CDR3 runs 14 residues. Germline loops: CDR1 MNHEY, CDR2 SVGAGI. Trimming removed 0 bases from V and 6 bases from J, with 10 bases in between. The beta constant-region primer was an equimolar mix of two oligonucleotides covering TRBC1 and TRBC2. TCRdb processed the UMI-ligation and nested PCR reads anew with MiXCR; each CDR3 protein has one entry. The sample lists around 160,000 distinct CDR3 sequences; over 15% were seen once. The sample belongs to a study of naive and memory T cell subsets. After the first PCR, alpha and beta chain libraries were processed separately. After CD4 positive bead selection, the CD4-negative fraction gave CD8 T cells.

The chain carries TRBV6-5 and TRBJ2-3, with D perhaps assigned TRBD1 or TRBD2 (5 bases each). The receptor comes from a human donor in good health. The material sequenced was naive CD4+ T cells from blood. Here the CDR3 reads CASSYSRWGDTQYF. The CDR3 nucleotides read TGTGCCAGCAGTTACTCGAGGTGGGGGGATACGCAGTATTTT.